This T cell receptor (beta chain) was identified in a study of T-cell memory formation after mild COVID-19. Whole-study context: TCR clusters showed largely donor specificity.

This clonotype was observed a few times. The antigen is not known. Amplification by 5'RACE using constant-segment primers produced TCR alpha and TCR beta cDNA libraries that carried sample barcodes and UMIs. TCRdb reanalysed the 5' RACE reads using MiXCR and keeps one entry per CDR3 protein. Here the sample spans fewer than 60,000 distinct CDR3 sequences, 9% to 15% being singletons. Study-wide results and limits: There was a balanced CD4/CD8 profile in clones contracting day 15 to 85, and later expanders leaned CD4+. Unconfirmed was the SARS-CoV-2 specificity of second-wave clones that peaked on day 37.

The V end was cut by 2 bases, the J end by 6 bases, with 14 bases between. From germline, CDR1 is SEHNR and CDR2 FQNEAQ (reference sequence). The CDR3 spans 14 residues. The sample comprised PBMCs or a T cell subset sorted from them (not recorded which). This chain joins TRBV7-9 and TRBJ2-7, with D perhaps TRBD2 (6 bases). This receptor was taken from a young man who had mild COVID-19 (a few samples of this study predate the infection). Cell type and time point are not known. The CDR3 DNA reads TGTGCCAGCAGCTTACCCGGGAGCTCGGTCGAGCAGTACTTC. Protein: CASSLPGSSVEQYF.